This TCR beta chain was identified in a study of shared clonotypes between healthy human individuals. Generated by immunoSEQ multiplex PCR, the TCRdb table keeps only in-frame clones and is missing some. The data contain some 2,400,000 clones, around 95% of them singletons. CDR1 and CDR2 (germline): SNHLY, FYNNEI. CDR3 length equals 13 residues. Losses at the gene ends were 8 bases for V and 3 bases for J; bases not matched to a gene: 4. In this sample, this clone turned up once. This specimen includes other DNA sequences encoding the same CDR3. The sequence was collected from a man aged 18 to 30 in good health. The V gene is TRBV2, the J gene TRBJ1-5; 7 positions agree with TRBD1. Sequenced input: naive CD4+ T cells sorted from blood. The subset here: CD45RA+ positively selected. The CDR3 loop reads CASRGQTNQPQHF. CDR3 bases: TGTGCCAGCCGGGGACAGACCAATCAGCCCCAGCATTTT. Complete variable domain (other parts from reference TRBV2 and TRBJ1-5): EPEVTQTPSHQVTQMGQEVILRCVPISNHLYFYWYRQILGQKVEFLVSFYNNEISEKSEIFDDQFSVERPDGSNFTLKIRSTKLEDSAMYFCASRGQTNQPQHFGDGTRLSIL.